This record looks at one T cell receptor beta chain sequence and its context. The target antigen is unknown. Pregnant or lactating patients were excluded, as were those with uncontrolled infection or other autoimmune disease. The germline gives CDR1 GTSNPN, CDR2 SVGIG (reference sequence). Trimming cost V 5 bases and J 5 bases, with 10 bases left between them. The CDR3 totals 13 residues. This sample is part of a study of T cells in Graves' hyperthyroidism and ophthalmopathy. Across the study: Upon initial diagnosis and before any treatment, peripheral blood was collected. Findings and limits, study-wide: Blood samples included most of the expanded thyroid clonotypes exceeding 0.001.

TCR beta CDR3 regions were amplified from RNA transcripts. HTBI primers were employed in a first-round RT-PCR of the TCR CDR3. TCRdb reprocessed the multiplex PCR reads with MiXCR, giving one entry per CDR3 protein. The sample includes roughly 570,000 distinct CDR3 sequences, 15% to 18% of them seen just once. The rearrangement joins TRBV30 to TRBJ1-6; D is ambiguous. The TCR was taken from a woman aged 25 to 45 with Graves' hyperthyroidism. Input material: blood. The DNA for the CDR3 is TGTGCCTGGGGTGGAGGGAATAATTCACCCCTCCACTTT. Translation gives CAWGGGNNSPLHF.